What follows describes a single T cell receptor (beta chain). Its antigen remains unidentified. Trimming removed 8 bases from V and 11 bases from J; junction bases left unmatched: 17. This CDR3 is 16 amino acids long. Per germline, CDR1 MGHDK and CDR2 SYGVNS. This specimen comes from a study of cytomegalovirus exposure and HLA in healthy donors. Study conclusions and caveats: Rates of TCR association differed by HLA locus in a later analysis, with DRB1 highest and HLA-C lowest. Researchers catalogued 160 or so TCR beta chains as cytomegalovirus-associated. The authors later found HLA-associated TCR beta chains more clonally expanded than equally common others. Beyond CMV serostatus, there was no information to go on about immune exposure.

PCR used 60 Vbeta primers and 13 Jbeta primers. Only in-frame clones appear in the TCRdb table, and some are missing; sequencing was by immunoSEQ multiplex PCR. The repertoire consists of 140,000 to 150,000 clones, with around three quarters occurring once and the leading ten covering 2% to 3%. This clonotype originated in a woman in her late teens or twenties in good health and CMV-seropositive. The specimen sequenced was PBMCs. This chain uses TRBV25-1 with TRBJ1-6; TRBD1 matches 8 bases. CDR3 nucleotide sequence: TGTGCCAGCGGGAAAGACAGGGGCAGACTACAGCCACCCCTCCACTTT. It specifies CASGKDRGRLQPPLHF. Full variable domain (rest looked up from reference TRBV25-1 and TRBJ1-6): EADIYQTPRYLVIGTGKKITLECSQTMGHDKMYWYQQDPGMELHLIHYSYGVNSTEKGDLSSESTVSRIRTEHFPLTLESARPSHTSQYLCASGKDRGRLQPPLHFGNGTRLTVT.